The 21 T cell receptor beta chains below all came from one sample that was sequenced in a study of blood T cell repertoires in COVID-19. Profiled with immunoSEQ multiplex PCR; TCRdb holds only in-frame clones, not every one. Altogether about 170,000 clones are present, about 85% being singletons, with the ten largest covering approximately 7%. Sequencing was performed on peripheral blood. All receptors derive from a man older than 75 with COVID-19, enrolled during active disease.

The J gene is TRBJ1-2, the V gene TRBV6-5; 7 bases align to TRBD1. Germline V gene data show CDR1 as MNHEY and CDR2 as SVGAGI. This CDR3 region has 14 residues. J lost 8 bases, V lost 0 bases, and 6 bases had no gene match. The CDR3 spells CASSYSQGDGGYTF. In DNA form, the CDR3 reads TGTGCCAGCAGTTACTCGCAGGGGGATGGGGGCTACACCTTC.

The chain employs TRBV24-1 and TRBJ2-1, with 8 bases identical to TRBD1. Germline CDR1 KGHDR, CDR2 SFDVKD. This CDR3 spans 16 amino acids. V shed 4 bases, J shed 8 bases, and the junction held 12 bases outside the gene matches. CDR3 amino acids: CATSDPRGPKYDEQFF. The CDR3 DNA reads TGTGCCACCAGTGACCCCAGGGGGCCCAAATACGATGAGCAGTTCTTC.

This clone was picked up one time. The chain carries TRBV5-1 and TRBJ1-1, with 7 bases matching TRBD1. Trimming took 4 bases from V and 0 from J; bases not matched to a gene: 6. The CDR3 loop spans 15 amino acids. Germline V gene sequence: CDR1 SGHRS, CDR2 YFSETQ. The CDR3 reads CASSPGGQMNTEAFF. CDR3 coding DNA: TGCGCCAGCAGCCCCGGGGGACAGATGAACACTGAAGCTTTCTTT.

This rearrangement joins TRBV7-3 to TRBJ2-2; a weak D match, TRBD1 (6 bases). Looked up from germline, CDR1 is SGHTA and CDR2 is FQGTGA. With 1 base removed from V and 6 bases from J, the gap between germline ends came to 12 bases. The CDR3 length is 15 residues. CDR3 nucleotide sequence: TGTGCCAGCAGCTTAAGGGCAGGGGTTGCCGGGGAGCTGTTTTTT. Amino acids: CASSLRAGVAGELFF. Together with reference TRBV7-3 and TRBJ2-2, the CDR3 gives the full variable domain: GAGVSQTPSNKVTEKGKYVELRCDPISGHTALYWYRQSLGQGPEFLIYFQGTGAADDSGLPNDRFFAVRPEGSVSTLKIQRTERGDSAVYLCASSLRAGVAGELFFGEGSRLTVL.

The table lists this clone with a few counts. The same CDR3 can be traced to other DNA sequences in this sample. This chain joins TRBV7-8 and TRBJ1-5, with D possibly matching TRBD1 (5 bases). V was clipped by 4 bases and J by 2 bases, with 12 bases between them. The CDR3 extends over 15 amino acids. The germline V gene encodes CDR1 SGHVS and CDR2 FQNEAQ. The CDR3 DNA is TGTGCCAGCAGCTCCCAGGGTGGGCGCAATCAGCCCCAGCATTTT. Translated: CASSSQGGRNQPQHF.

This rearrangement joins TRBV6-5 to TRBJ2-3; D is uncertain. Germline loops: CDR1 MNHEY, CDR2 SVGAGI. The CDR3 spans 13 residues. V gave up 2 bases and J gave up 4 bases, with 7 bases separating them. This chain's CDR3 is CASSYLGPDTQYF. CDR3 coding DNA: TGTGCCAGCAGTTACCTGGGCCCAGATACGCAGTATTTT.

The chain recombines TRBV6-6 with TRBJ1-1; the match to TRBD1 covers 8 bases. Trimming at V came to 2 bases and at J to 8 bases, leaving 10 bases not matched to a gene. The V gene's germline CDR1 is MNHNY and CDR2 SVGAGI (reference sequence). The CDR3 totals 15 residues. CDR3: CASSYESGGNMEAFF. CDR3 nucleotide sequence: TGTGCCAGCAGTTACGAGTCAGGGGGCAACATGGAAGCTTTCTTT.

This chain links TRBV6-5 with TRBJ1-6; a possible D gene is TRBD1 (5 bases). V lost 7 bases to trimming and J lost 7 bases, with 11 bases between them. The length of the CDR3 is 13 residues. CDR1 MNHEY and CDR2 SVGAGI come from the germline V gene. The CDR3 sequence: CASILQGNSPLHF. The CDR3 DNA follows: TGTGCCAGCATCCTGCAGGGAAATTCACCCCTCCACTTT.

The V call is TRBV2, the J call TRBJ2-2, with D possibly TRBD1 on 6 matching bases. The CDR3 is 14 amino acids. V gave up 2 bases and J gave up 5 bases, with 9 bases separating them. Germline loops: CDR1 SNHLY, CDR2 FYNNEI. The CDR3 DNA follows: TGTGCCAGCAGTGAATGGGGGCTTACCGGGGAGCTGTTTTTT. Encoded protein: CASSEWGLTGELFF.

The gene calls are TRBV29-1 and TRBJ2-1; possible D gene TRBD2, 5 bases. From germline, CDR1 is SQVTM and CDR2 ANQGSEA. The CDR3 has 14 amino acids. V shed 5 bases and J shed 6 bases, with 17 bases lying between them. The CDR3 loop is CSVLGEEAGNEQFF. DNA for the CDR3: TGCAGCGTTCTCGGGGAAGAGGCCGGCAATGAGCAGTTCTTC.

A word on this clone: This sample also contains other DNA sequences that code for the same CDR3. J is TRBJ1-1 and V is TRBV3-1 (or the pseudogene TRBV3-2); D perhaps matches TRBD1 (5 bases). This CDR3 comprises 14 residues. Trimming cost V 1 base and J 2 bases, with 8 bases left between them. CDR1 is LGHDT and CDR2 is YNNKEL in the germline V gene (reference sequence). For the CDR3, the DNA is TGTGCCAGCAGCCAAGTGGGGGGAAACACTGAAGCTTTCTTT. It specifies CASSQVGGNTEAFF.

This CDR3 is CASSQDWNREPYQETQYF. CDR3 nucleotide sequence: TGTGCCAGCAGCCAAGATTGGAACAGGGAGCCCTACCAAGAGACCCAGTACTTC. The chain carries TRBV3-1 (or the pseudogene TRBV3-2) and TRBJ2-5; TRBD1 is a possible D gene (6 bases). The V end was cut by 0 bases, the J end by 0 bases, with 17 bases between. The CDR3 has 18 amino acids. The germline CDR1 and CDR2 sequences are LGHDT and YNNKEL (reference sequence).

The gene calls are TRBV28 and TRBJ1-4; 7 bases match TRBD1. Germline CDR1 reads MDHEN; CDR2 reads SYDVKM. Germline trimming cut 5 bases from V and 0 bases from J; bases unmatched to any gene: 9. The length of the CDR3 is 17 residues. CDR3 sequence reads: CASSPTGRGATNEKLFF. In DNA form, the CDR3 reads TGTGCCAGCAGTCCGACAGGGAGAGGTGCAACTAATGAAAAACTGTTTTTT.

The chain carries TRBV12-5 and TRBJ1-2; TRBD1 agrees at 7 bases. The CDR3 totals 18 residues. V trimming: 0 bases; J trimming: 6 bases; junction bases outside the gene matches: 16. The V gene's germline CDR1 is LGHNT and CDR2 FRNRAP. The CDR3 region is CASGLVIGDRDALNGYTF. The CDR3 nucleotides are TGTGCTAGTGGTTTGGTAATTGGAGACAGGGACGCGTTGAATGGCTACACCTTC.

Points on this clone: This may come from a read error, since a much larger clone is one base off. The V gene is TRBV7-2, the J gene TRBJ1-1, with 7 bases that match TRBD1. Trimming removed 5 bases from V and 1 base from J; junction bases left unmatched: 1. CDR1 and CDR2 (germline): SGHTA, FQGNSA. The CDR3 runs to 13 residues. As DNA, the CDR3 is TGTGCCAGCAGCAGGGACAGGAACACTGAAGCTTTCTTT. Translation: CASSRDRNTEAFF. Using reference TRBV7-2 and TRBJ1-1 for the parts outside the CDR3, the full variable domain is GAGVSQSPSNKVTEKGKDVELRCDPISGHTALYWYRQSLGQGLEFLIYFQGNSAPDKSGLPSDRFSAERTGGSVSTLTIQRTQQEDSAVYLCASSRDRNTEAFFGQGTRLTVV.

Written as DNA, the CDR3 is TGTGCCAGCAGTTACGACAGGGACGGGAACACTGAAGCTTTCTTT. Translated: CASSYDRDGNTEAFF. The chain is built from TRBV6-5 and TRBJ1-1, with 7 positions matching TRBD1. CDR3 size: 15 residues. V was pared by 2 bases and J by 1 base, with 4 bases of the junction left unmatched. Germline-derived CDR1 and CDR2 are MNHEY and SVGAGI.

CDR3 DNA sequence: TGTGCCAGCAGCCTCGGGGGGAGCGCATCAGGAAACACCATATATTTT. The encoded protein is CASSLGGSASGNTIYF. The chain has TRBV28 and TRBJ1-3; tentative D call: TRBD1 (5 bases). The V gene's germline CDR1 is MDHEN and CDR2 SYDVKM. This CDR3 comprises 16 residues. V was trimmed by 6 bases and J by 4 bases, leaving 19 bases between them. Full variable domain (outside the CDR3, taken from reference TRBV28 and TRBJ1-3): DVKVTQSSRYLVKRTGEKVFLECVQDMDHENMFWYRQDPGLGLRLIYFSYDVKMKEKGDIPEGYSVSREKKERFSLILESASTNQTSMYLCASSLGGSASGNTIYFGEGSWLTVV.

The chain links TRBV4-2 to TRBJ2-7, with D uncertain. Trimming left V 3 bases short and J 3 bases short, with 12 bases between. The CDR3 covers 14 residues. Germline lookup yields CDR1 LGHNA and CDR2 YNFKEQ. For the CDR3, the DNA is TGTGCCAGCAGCCAGGCAGGTTCCCGCTACGAGCAGTACTTC. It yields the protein CASSQAGSRYEQYF.

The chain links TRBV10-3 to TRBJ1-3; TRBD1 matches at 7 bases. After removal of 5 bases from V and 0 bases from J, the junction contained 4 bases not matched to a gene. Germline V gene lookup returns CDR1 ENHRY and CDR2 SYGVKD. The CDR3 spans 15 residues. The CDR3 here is CAISRGTASGNTIYF. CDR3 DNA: TGTGCCATCAGTCGCGGGACAGCCTCTGGAAACACCATATATTTT.

CDR3 sequence: CASSFGTGPYNEQFF. As DNA, the CDR3 is TGTGCCAGCAGCTTTGGGACAGGGCCCTACAATGAGCAGTTCTTC. The chain recombines TRBV7-2 with TRBJ2-1, with 9 bases that match TRBD1. The CDR3 consists of 15 residues. CDR1 and CDR2 from the germline V gene are SGHTA and FQGNSA. V lost 3 bases, J lost 2 bases, and 2 bases stayed unmatched.

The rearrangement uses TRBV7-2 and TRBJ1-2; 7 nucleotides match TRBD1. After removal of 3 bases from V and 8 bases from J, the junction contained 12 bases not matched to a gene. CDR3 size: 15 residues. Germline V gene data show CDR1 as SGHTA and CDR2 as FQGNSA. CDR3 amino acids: CASSLGWDRSPGYTF. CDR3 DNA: TGTGCCAGCAGCTTGGGTTGGGACAGATCGCCAGGCTACACCTTC.